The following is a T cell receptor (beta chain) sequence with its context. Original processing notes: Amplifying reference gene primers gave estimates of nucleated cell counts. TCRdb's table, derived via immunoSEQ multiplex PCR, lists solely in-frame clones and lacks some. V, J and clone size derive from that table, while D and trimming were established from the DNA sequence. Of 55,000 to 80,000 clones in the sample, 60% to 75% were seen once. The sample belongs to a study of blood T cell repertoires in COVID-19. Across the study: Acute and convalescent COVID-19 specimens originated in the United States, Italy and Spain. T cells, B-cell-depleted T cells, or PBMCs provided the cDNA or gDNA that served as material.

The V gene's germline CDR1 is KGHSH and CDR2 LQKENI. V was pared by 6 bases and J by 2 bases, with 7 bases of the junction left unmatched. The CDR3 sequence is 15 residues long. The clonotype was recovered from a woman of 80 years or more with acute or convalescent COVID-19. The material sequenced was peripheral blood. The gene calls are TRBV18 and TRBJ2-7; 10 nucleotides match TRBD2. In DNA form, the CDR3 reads TGTGCCAGCTCCCCCACTAGCGGGGACACCTACGAGCAGTACTTC. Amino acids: CASSPTSGDTYEQYF.